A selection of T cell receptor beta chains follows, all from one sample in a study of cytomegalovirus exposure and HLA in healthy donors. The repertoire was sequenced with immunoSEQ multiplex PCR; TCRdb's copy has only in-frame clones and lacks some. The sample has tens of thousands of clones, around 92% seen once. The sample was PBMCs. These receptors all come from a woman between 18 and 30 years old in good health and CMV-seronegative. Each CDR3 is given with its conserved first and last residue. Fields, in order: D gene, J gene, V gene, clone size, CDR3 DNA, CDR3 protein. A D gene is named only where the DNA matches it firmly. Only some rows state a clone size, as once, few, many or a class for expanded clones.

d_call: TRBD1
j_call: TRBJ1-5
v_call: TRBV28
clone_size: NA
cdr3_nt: TGTGCCAGCAGACCCTCGTGGTACAGGGGAAAGGGCAATCAGCCCCAGCATTTT
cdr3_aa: CASRPSWYRGKGNQPQHF

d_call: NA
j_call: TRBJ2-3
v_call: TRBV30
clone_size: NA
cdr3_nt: TGTGCCTGCCCAGGGCTCTCTCGATATACGCAGTATTTT
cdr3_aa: CACPGLSRYTQYF

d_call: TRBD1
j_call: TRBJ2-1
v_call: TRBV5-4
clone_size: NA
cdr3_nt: TGTGCCAGCAGCGTACCCATAGGACAGGTGAGCTCCTACAATGAGCAGTTCTTC
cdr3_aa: CASSVPIGQVSSYNEQFF

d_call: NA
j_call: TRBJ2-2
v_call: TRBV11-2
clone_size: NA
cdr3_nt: TGTGCCAGCAGTTCCCAGACGAACACCGGGGAGCTGTTTTTT
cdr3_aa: CASSSQTNTGELFF

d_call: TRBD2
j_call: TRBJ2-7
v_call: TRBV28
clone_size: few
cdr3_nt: TGTGCCAGCAGTCTAACAAAGCGGGGGGCCCAGTACGAGCAGTACTTC
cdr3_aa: CASSLTKRGAQYEQYF

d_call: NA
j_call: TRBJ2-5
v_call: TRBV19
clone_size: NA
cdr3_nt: TGTGCCAGTAGTTGGGGCCAGACCCAGTACTTC
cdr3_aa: CASSWGQTQYF

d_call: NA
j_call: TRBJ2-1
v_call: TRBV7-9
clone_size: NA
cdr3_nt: TGTGCCAGCAGCTCCTCAGTAGAGGCGAATGAGCAGTTCTTC
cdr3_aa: CASSSSVEANEQFF

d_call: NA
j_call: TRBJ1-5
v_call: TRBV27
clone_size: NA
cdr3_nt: TGTGCCAGCAGTTATACAGGTAATAGCAATCAGCCCCAGCATTTT
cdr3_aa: CASSYTGNSNQPQHF

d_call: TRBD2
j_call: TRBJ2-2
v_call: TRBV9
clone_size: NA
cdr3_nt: TGTGCCAGCAGCCCCCACGCTAGCGGGGGATCGACGAACACCGGGGAGCTGTTTTTT
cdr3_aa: CASSPHASGGSTNTGELFF

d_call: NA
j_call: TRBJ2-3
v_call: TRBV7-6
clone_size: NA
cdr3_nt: TGTGCCAGCAGCTCGTATACAGATACGCAGTATTTT
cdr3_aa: CASSSYTDTQYF

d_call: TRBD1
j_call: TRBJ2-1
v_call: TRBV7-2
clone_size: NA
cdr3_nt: TGTGCCAGCAGGGAGCGACAGGGCCTTAGCTCCTACAATGAGCAGTTCTTC
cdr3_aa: CASRERQGLSSYNEQFF

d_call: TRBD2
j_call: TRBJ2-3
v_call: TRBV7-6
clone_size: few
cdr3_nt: TGTGCCAGCAGCTTACGTAGCGGGAGTGTAGATACGCAGTATTTT
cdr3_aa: CASSLRSGSVDTQYF

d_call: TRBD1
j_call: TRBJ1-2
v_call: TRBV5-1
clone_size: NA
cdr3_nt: TGCGCCAGCAGCTCGATTACAGGGGTGGGGGACTATGGCTACACCTTC
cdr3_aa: CASSSITGVGDYGYTF

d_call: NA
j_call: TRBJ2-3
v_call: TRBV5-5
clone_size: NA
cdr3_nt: TGTGCCAGCAGCTTACGTGGGGGCGCAGATACGCAGTATTTT
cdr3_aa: CASSLRGGADTQYF

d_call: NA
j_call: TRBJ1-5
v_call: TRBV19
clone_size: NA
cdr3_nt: TGTGCCAGTAGCCCAGATAGCAATCAGCCCCAGCATTTT
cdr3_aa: CASSPDSNQPQHF

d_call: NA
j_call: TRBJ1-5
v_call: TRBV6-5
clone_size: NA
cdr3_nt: TGTGCCAGCAGAACAGGGTCGGGTCAGCCCCAGCATTTT
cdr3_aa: CASRTGSGQPQHF

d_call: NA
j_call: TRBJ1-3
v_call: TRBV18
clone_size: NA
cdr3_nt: TGTGCCAGCTCACCACCTGCCAGGGCTGGAAACACCATATATTTT
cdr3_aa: CASSPPARAGNTIYF

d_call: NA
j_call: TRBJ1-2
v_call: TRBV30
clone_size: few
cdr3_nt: TGTGCCTGGAGTGCAACGGCTAACTATGGCTACACCTTC
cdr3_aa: CAWSATANYGYTF

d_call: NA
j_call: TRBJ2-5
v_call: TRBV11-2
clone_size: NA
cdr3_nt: TGTGCCAGCAGCCGAGAAAGGGGGACCCAGTACTTC
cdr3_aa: CASSRERGTQYF

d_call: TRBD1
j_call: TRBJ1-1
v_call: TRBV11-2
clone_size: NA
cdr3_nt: TGTGCCAGCAGCGAACCGGGACAGGGGTCCACTGAAGCTTTCTTT
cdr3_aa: CASSEPGQGSTEAFF

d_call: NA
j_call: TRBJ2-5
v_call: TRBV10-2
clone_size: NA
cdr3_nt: TGCGCCAGCAGTGGCCAGATCGAAGAGACCCAGTACTTC
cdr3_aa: CASSGQIEETQYF

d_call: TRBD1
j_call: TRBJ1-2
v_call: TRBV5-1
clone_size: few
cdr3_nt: TGCGCCAGCAGCGGAGATGCAGGGGGTGCTGGCTACACCTTC
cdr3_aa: CASSGDAGGAGYTF

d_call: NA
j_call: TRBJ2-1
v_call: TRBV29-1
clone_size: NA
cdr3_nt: TGCAGCTCGCCGAAGCCCGGGGACAATGAGCAGTTCTTC
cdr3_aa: CSSPKPGDNEQFF

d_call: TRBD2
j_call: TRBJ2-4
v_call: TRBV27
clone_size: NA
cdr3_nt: TGTGCCAGCAGTTTCGCGGGGGTCAAAAACATTCAGTACTTC
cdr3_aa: CASSFAGVKNIQYF

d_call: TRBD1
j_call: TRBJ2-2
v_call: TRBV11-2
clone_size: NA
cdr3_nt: TGTGCCAGCAGCTTAGTTTCAGGGGGTTACACCGGGGAGCTGTTTTTT
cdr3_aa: CASSLVSGGYTGELFF

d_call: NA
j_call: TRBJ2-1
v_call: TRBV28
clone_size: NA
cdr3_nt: TGTGCCAGCAAGGGGTACAACATCAGGGCCATCCATGAGCAGTTCTTC
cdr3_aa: CASKGYNIRAIHEQFF

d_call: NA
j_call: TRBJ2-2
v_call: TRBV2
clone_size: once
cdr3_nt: TGTGCCAGCAGTAAATGGACGACAGTGAACACCGGGGAGCTGTTTTTT
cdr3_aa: CASSKWTTVNTGELFF

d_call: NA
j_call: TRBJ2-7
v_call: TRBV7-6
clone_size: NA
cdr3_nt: TGTGCCAGCAGCCCGGCCGGCGACACCACCTACGAGCAGTACTTC
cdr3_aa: CASSPAGDTTYEQYF

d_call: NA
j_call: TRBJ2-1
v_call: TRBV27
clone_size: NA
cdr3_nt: TGTGCCAGCACCCCGCTGGTCGGGAAAACCTACAATGAGCAGTTCTTC
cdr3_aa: CASTPLVGKTYNEQFF

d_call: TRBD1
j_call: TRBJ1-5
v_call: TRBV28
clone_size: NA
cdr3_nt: TGTGCCAGCAGGCCGACAGGGGGCAATCAGCCCCAGCATTTT
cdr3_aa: CASRPTGGNQPQHF

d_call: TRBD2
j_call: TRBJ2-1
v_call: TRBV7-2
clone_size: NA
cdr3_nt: TGTGCCAGCAGCTTATCGGATTTCGGGATACTAGCGGCCTACAATGAGCAGTTCTTC
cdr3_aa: CASSLSDFGILAAYNEQFF

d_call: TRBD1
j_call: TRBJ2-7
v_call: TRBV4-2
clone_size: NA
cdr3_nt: TGTGCCAGCAGCCCCGGACAGGGTCAGCAGTACTTC
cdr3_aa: CASSPGQGQQYF

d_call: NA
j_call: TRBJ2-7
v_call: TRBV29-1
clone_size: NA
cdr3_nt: TGCAGCGTTAAGACAGGTCGGGTCTACGAGCAGTACTTC
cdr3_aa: CSVKTGRVYEQYF

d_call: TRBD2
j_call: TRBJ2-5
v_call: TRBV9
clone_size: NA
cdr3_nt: TGTGCCAGCAGCTTAGGACTAGCGGCTCAGGAGACCCAGTACTTC
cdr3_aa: CASSLGLAAQETQYF

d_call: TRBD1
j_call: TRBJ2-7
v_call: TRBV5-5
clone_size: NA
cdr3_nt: TGTGCCAGCAGCCGCACCGGACAGGACGACGAGCAGTACTTC
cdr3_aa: CASSRTGQDDEQYF

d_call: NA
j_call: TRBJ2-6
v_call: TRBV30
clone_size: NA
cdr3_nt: TGTGCCTGGACAGGGTACACCTCTGGGGCCAACGTCCTGACTTTC
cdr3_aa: CAWTGYTSGANVLTF

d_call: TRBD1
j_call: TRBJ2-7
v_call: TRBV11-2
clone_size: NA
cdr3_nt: TGTGCCAGCAGCTCCGGGACAGGGGCCCCCTACGAGCAGTACTTC
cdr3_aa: CASSSGTGAPYEQYF

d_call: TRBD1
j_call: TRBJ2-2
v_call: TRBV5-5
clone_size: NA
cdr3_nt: TGTGCCAGCAGCCCCCTGGACAGGGCGACCGGGGAGCTGTTTTTT
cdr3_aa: CASSPLDRATGELFF

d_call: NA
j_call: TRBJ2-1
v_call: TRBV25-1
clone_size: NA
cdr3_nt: TGTGCCAGCAGTGACGCGGGCGGGAAGAAATCCAGGGAGCAGTTCTTC
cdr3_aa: CASSDAGGKKSREQFF

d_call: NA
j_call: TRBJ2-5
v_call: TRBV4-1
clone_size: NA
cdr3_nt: TGCGCCAGCAGCCAAGCGGGGTGGGGAGAGACCCAGTACTTC
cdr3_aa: CASSQAGWGETQYF

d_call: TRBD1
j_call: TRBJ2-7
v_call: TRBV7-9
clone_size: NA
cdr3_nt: TGTGCCAGCAGCTTAGGACAGGGAATTCGACCCTCCTACGAGCAGTACTTC
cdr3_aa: CASSLGQGIRPSYEQYF

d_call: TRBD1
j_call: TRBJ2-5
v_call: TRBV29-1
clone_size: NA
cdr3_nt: TGCAGCGTTGAACTACCGGGACAGGTTTGGCAAGAGACCCAGTACTTC
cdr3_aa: CSVELPGQVWQETQYF

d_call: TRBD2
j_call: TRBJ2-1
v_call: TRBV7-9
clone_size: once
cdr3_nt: TGTGCCAGCAGCCACAGGACTAGCTCCTACAATGAGCAGTTCTTC
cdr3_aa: CASSHRTSSYNEQFF

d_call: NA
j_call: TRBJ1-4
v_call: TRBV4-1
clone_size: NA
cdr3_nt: TGCGCCAGCAGCCAAGTCGTACTAGAGGCTAATGAAAAACTGTTTTTT
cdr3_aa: CASSQVVLEANEKLFF

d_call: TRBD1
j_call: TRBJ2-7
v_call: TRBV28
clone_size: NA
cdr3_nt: TGTGCCAGCAGCCCGGGACAGGGCTACGAGCAGTACTTC
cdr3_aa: CASSPGQGYEQYF

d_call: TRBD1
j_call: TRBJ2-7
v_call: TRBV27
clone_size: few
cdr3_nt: TGTGCCAGCAGTTTCAACCCCCCGGACCGGACAGGATTCTACGAGCAGTACTTC
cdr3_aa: CASSFNPPDRTGFYEQYF

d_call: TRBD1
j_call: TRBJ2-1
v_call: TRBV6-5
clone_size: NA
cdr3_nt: TGTGCCAGCAGTCCCCGGACAGGGGCTCAGTATGAGCAGTTCTTC
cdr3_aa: CASSPRTGAQYEQFF

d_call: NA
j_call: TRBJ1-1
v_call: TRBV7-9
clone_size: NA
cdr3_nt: TGTGCCAGCAGCTTTACTCGGGGCACTGAAGCTTTCTTT
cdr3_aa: CASSFTRGTEAFF

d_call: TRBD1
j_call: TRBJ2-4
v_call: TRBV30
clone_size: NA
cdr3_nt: TGTGCCTGGAGTGTACAACAGGGGAACATTCAGTACTTC
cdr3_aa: CAWSVQQGNIQYF

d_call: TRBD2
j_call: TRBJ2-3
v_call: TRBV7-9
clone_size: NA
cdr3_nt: TGTGCCAGCAGCTTAGATGGGGGGGAGCGCAATACGCAGTATTTT
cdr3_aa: CASSLDGGERNTQYF

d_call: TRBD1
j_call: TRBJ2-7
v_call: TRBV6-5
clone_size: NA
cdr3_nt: TGTGCCAGCAGTGCCCGGGACAGGGGTTACGAGCAGTACTTC
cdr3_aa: CASSARDRGYEQYF

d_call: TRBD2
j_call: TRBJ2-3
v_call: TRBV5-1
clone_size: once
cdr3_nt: TGCGCCAGCAGCTTGGCGGCTAGCGGGGCAGATACGCAGTATTTT
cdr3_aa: CASSLAASGADTQYF

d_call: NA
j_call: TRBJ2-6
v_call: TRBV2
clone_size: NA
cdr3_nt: TGTGCCAGCAGCTCCAGCGGGTCCTACTCTGGGGCCAACGTCCTGACTTTC
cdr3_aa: CASSSSGSYSGANVLTF

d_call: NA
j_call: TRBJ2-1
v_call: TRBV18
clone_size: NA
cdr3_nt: TGTGCCAGCTCACCAGGGGCATATGAGCAGTTCTTC
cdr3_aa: CASSPGAYEQFF